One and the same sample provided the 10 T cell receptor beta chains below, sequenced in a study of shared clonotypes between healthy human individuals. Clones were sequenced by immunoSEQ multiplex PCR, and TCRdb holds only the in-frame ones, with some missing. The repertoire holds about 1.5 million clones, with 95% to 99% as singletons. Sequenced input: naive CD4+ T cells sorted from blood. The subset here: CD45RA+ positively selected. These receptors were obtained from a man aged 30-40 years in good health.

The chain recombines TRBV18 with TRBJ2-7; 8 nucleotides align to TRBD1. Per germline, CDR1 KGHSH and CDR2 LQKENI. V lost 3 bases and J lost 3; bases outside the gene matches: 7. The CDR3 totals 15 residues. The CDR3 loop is CASSPLGQGRYEQYF. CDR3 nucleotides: TGTGCCAGCTCACCTTTAGGACAGGGCCGCTACGAGCAGTACTTC.

CDR3 amino acids: CASRGILMNTEAFF. The CDR3 region has the DNA TGTGCCAGCAGGGGCATACTCATGAACACTGAAGCTTTCTTT. V and J are TRBV28 and TRBJ1-1; D is unresolved. The germline V gene has CDR1 MDHEN and CDR2 SYDVKM. The V end lost 6 bases, the J end lost 0 bases, and 11 bases lay between the germline ends. This CDR3 region has 14 residues.

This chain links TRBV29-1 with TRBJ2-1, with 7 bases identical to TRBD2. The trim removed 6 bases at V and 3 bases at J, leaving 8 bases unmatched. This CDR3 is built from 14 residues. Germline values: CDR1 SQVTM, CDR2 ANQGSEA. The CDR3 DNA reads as TGCAGCGTCCTTAGCGGGTCCTACTACAATGAGCAGTTCTTC. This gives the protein CSVLSGSYYNEQFF.

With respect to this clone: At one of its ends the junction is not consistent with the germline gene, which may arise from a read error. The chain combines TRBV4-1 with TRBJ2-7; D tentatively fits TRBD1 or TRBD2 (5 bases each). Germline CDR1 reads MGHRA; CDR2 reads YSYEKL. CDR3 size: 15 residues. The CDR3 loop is CASSQEGVGFSYADF. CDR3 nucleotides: TGCGCCAGCAGCCAAGAGGGGGTCGGGTTTTCCTACGCTGACTTC.

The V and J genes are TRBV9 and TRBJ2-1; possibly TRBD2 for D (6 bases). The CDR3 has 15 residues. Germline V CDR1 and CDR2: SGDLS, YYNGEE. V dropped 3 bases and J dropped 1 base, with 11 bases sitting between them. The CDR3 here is CASSGGGGSYNEQFF. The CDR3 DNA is TGTGCCAGCAGCGGTGGGGGAGGATCCTACAATGAGCAGTTCTTC.

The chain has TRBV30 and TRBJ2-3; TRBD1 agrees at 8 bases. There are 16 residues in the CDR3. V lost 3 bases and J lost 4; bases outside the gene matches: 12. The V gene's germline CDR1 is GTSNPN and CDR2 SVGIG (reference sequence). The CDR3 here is CAWRNWTGIVADTQYF. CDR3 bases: TGTGCCTGGAGGAACTGGACAGGGATTGTTGCAGATACGCAGTATTTT.

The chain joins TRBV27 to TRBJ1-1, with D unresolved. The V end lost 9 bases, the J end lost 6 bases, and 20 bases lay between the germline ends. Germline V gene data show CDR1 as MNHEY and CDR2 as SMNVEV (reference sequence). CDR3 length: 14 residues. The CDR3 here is CASLKSGFGAEAFF. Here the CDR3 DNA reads TGTGCCAGTCTCAAGTCAGGCTTCGGGGCTGAAGCTTTCTTT.

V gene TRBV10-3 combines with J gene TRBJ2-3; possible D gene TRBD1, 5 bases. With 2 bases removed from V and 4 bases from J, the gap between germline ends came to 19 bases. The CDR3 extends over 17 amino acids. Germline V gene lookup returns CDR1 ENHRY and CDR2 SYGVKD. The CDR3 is CAISERDLLGEADTQYF. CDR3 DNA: TGTGCCATCAGTGAGAGAGACCTCCTAGGGGAAGCAGATACGCAGTATTTT.

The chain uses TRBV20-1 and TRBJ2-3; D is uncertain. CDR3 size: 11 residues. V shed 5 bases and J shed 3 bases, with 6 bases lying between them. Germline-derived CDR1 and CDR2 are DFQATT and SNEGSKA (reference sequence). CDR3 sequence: CSAVLTDTQYF. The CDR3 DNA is TGCAGTGCTGTACTAACAGATACGCAGTATTTT.

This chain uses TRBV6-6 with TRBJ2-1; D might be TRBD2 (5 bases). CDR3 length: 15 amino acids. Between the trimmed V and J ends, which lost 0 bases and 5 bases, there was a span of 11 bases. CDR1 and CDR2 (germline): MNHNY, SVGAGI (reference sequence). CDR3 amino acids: CASSYSQAADNEQFF. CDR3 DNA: TGTGCCAGCAGTTACTCCCAGGCAGCGGACAATGAGCAGTTCTTC.